Below are 14 T cell receptor beta chains sequenced from a single sample in a study of T cell responses to AZD1222 COVID-19 vaccine. Some clones are missing from TCRdb's copy, which holds only in-frame ones; the method was immunoSEQ multiplex PCR. The table records roughly 120,000 clones, 91% of them present only once. Sequenced material: peripheral blood, taken on day 0 of AZD1222 vaccination. The receptor set was obtained from an adult in good health.

The chain couples TRBV11-2 to TRBJ2-3; D is possibly TRBD2 (6 bases). Germline assignment: CDR1 SGHAT and CDR2 FQNNGV. V shed 0 bases and J shed 2 bases, with 12 bases lying between them. The CDR3 is made up of 16 amino acids. The CDR3 bases are TGTGCCAGCAGCTTAGAGGGGACTTGGTTCACAGATACGCAGTATTTT. As protein: CASSLEGTWFTDTQYF.

The chain combines TRBV27 with TRBJ1-2; weak D call: TRBD1 (5 bases). V was trimmed by 6 bases and J by 6 bases, leaving 20 bases between them. CDR1 is MNHEY and CDR2 is SMNVEV in the germline V gene (reference sequence). This CDR3 is 15 amino acids long. CDR3 loop: CASRGTGGLSNGYTF. The CDR3 DNA follows: TGTGCCAGCAGGGGGACGGGAGGTTTGTCTAATGGCTACACCTTC.

This chain's CDR3 is CASTPIRGNEQFF. For the CDR3, the DNA is TGTGCCAGTACCCCCATAAGGGGAAATGAGCAGTTCTTC. The rearrangement uses TRBV19 and TRBJ2-1; tentative D call: TRBD1 (5 bases). The CDR3 contains 13 residues. V lost 7 bases, J lost 7 bases, and 14 bases lay in between. Per the germline V gene, CDR1 is LNHDA and CDR2 is SQIVND (reference sequence).

This clone came up once. The chain is built from TRBV9 and TRBJ1-6; D not certain. Germline-derived CDR1 and CDR2 are SGDLS and YYNGEE. This CDR3 contains 14 residues. With 0 bases removed from V and 8 bases from J, the gap between germline ends came to 9 bases. CDR3 in amino acids: CASSVEGEYSPLHF. The CDR3 region has the DNA TGTGCCAGCAGCGTAGAAGGAGAATATTCACCCCTCCACTTT.

The chain is built from TRBV27 and TRBJ1-1, with a possible D match to TRBD1 (6 bases). The V end was cut by 3 bases, the J end by 4 bases, with 15 bases between. CDR1 and CDR2 (germline): MNHEY, SMNVEV (reference sequence). The CDR3 spans 15 residues. The CDR3 DNA reads as TGTGCCAGCAGTTTTTTTGGGGGCGCGGGCACTGAAGCTTTCTTT. Translation gives CASSFFGGAGTEAFF.

The J gene is TRBJ2-6, the V gene TRBV27; no reliable D call. V was cut by 2 bases and J by 2 bases, with 1 base left in between. CDR3 length: 13 residues. Germline assignment: CDR1 MNHEY and CDR2 SMNVEV (reference sequence). The CDR3 sequence is CASSLAGANVLTF. For the CDR3, the DNA is TGTGCCAGCAGTTTAGCTGGGGCCAACGTCCTGACTTTC.

This chain joins TRBV6-5 and TRBJ2-7; D gene ambiguous. The CDR3 runs 13 residues. With 8 bases removed from V and 2 bases from J, the gap between germline ends came to 13 bases. The germline V gene has CDR1 MNHEY and CDR2 SVGAGI. This CDR3 reads CASVNEGTYEQYF. The CDR3 DNA follows: TGTGCCAGCGTCAATGAAGGGACCTACGAGCAGTACTTC.

This clone was recorded a few times. V and J are TRBV13 and TRBJ1-3, with D perhaps TRBD1 (5 bases). Trimming stripped 5 bases from V and 4 bases from J, with 15 bases between. Germline CDR1 reads PRHDT; CDR2 reads FYEKMQ (reference sequence). The CDR3 has 15 residues. The CDR3 DNA follows: TGTGCCAGCAGCCCCGTGGGGGTCTCGGGAAACACCATATATTTT. Translation gives CASSPVGVSGNTIYF.

The CDR3 region has the DNA TGCAGTGCTAGTGGGACTAGCGGAGAGACCCAGTACTTC. Translating it yields CSASGTSGETQYF. V usage is TRBV20-1 and J usage is TRBJ2-5; the match to TRBD2 covers 11 bases. This CDR3 is built from 13 residues. V lost 3 bases to trimming and J lost 4 bases; unmatched junction nucleotides: 1. Germline CDR1 is DFQATT and CDR2 is SNEGSKA (reference sequence).

The chain links TRBV30 to TRBJ2-5; TRBD2 is a possible D gene (6 bases). CDR1 is GTSNPN, CDR2 SVGIG, per germline (reference sequence). V lost 0 bases and J lost 4, with 15 bases in between. The CDR3 extends over 15 amino acids. As DNA, the CDR3 is TGTGCCTGGAGTGTAAATTCGGGGGTTGGAGAGACCCAGTACTTC. This encodes CAWSVNSGVGETQYF.

This chain links TRBV27 with TRBJ2-2; D not certain. The CDR3 has 13 amino acids. In germline, CDR1 is MNHEY, CDR2 SMNVEV (reference sequence). Trimming took off 4 bases at V and 6 bases at J, with 9 bases between the two ends. In nucleotides, the CDR3 is TGTGCCAGCAGTTCCTATTCGGCCGGGGAGCTGTTTTTT. Its protein product is CASSSYSAGELFF.

The V gene is TRBV6-4, the J gene TRBJ2-4; TRBD1 matches at 8 bases. The CDR3 has 17 amino acids. The junction had 12 bases not matched to a gene; V was cut back by 7 bases and J by 1 base. Germline values: CDR1 MRHNA, CDR2 SNTAGT. The CDR3 nucleotides read TGTGCCAGCAACCAACAGGGGGGCCCTCTCGCCAAAAACATTCAGTACTTC. It codes for CASNQQGGPLAKNIQYF.

Only one count was recorded for this clone. The chain has TRBV6-1 and TRBJ1-4, with D perhaps matching TRBD1 (5 bases). The CDR3 is made up of 17 amino acids. V shed 2 bases and J shed 0 bases, with 13 bases lying between them. Germline V lookup: CDR1 MNHNS, CDR2 SASEGT. The CDR3 nucleotides read TGTGCCAGCAGTGAATTCACTCGGGGGGCAACTAATGAAAAACTGTTTTTT. Protein: CASSEFTRGATNEKLFF.

This clone was seen once. CDR3 sequence (DNA): TGTGCCAGCAGCTCACCTAGCGGGAGGGCCCAGTACTTC. It yields the protein CASSSPSGRAQYF. The gene calls are TRBV7-2 and TRBJ2-5; 12 bases agree with TRBD2. With V trimmed by 4 bases and J by 9 bases, 3 bases remained unmatched. The CDR3 contains 13 residues. CDR1 SGHTA and CDR2 FQGNSA come from the germline V gene.